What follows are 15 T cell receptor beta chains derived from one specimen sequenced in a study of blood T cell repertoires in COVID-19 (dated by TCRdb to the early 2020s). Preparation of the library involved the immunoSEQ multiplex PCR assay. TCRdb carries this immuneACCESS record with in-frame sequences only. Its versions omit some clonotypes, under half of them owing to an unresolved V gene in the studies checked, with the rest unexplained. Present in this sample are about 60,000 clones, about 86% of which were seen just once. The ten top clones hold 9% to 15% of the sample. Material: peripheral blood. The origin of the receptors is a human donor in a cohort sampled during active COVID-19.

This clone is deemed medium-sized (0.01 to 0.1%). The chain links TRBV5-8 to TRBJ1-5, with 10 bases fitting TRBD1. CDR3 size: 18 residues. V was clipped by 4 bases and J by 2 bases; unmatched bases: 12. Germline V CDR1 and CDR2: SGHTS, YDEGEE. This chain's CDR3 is CASSVGTGDLLGNQPQHF. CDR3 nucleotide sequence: TGTGCCAGCAGCGTCGGGACAGGGGATCTTTTGGGCAATCAGCCCCAGCATTTT.

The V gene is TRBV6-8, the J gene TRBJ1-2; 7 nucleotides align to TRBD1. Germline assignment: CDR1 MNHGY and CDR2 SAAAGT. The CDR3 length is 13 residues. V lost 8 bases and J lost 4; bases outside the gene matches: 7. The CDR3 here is CASDPGTVYGYTF. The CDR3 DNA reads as TGTGCCAGCGATCCCGGGACAGTCTATGGCTACACCTTC.

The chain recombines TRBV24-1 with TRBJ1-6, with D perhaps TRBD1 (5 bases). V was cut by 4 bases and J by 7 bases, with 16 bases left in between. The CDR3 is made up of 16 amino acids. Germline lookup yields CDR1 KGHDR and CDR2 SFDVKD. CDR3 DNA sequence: TGTGCCACCAGTGACCCCGGGGGTAGACAGAATTCACCCCTCCACTTT. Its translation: CATSDPGGRQNSPLHF.

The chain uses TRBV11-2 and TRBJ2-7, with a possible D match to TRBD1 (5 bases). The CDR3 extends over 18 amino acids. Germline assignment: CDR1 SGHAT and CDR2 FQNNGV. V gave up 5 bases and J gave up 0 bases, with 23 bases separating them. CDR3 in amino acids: CASSPRRALEFGSYEQYF. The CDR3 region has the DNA TGTGCCAGCAGCCCCCGCAGGGCTCTGGAGTTTGGCTCCTACGAGCAGTACTTC.

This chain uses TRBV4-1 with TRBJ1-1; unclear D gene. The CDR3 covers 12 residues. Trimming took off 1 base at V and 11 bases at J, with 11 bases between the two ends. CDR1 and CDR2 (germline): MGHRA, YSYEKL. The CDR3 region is CASSQGSTRAFF. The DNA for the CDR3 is TGCGCCAGCAGCCAAGGTTCCACGCGTGCTTTCTTT.

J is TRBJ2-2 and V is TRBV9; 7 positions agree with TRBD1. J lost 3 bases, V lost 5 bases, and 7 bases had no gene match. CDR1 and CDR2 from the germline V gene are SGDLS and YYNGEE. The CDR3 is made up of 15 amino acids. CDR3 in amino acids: CASRPGQRDTGELFF. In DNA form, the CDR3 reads TGTGCCAGCAGACCGGGACAGAGGGACACCGGGGAGCTGTTTTTT.

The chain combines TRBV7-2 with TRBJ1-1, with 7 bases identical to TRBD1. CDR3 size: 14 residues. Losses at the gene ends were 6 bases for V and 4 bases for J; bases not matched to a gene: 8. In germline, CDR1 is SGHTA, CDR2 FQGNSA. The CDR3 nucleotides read TGTGCCAGCAGTTCTAGGGGGCGAGGCACTGAAGCTTTCTTT. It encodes CASSSRGRGTEAFF.

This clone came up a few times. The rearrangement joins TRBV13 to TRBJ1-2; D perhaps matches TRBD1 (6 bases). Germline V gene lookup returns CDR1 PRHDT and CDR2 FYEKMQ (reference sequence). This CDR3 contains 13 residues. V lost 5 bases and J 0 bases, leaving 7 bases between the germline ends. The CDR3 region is CASSRQANYGYTF. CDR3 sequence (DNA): TGTGCCAGCAGCCGACAGGCTAACTATGGCTACACCTTC.

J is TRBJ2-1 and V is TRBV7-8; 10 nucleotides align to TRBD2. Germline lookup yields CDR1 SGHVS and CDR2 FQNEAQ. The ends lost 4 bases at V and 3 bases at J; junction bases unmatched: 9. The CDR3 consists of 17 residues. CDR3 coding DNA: TGTGCCAGCAGCTCCAGGGGGCTAGCGGGAGTCTACAATGAGCAGTTCTTC. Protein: CASSSRGLAGVYNEQFF.

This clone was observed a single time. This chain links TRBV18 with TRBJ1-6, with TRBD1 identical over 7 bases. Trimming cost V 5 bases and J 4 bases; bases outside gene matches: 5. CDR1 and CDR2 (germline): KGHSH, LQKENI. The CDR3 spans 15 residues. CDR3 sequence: CASSITGAYNSPLHF. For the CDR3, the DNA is TGTGCCAGCTCAATCACAGGGGCGTATAATTCACCCCTCCACTTT.

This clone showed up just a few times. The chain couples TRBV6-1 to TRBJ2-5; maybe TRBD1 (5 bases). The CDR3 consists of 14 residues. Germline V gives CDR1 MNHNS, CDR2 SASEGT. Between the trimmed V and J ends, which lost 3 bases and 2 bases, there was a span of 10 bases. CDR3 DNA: TGTGCCAGCAGTGACAGGGTTCTACAAGAGACCCAGTACTTC. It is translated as CASSDRVLQETQYF.

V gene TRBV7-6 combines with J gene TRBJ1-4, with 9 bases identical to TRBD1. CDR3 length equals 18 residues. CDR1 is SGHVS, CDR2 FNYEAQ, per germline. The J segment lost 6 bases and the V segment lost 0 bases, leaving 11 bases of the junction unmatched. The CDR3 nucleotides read TGTGCCAGCAGCTTAGCGAACAACCCGGGACAGGGCGATGAAAAACTGTTTTTT. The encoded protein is CASSLANNPGQGDEKLFF.

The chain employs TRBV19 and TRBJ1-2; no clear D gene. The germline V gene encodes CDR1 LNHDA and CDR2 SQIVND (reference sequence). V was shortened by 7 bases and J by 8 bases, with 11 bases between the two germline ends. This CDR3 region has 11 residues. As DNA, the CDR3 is TGTGCCAGTACCGAGGGCTTCGGCTACACCTTC. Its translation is CASTEGFGYTF.

CDR3 region: CSVEPGGLGGYTF. The CDR3 coding sequence is TGCAGCGTTGAACCAGGCGGGCTCGGTGGCTACACCTTC. The rearrangement joins TRBV29-1 to TRBJ1-2, with D uncertain. Between the trimmed V and J ends, which lost 2 bases and 7 bases, there was a span of 14 bases. Germline V gives CDR1 SQVTM, CDR2 ANQGSEA. This CDR3 contains 13 residues. The full variable domain, rest sourced from reference TRBV29-1 and TRBJ1-2, is SAVISQKPSRDICQRGTSLTIQCQVDSQVTMMFWYRQQPGQSLTLIATANQGSEATYESGFVIDKFPISRPNLTFSTLTVSNMSPEDSSIYLCSVEPGGLGGYTFGSGTRLTVV.

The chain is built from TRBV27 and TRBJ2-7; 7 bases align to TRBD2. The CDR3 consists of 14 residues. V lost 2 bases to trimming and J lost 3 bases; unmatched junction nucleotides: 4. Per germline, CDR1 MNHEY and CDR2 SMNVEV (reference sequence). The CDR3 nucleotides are TGTGCCAGCAGTTTAATGGGGGGGGTCTACGAGCAGTACTTC. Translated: CASSLMGGVYEQYF.